The sequence of this T cell receptor beta chain was determined in a study of shared clonotypes between healthy human individuals. Study observations and caveats: Few donors restricted represented genetic and exposure-history diversity. Clonotype sharing among donors, it was expected, would be affected by sequencing depth.

The split of CD4+ cells yielded CD45RA+ naive and CD45RA-negative memory subsets. It was at deep level that the assay was run. Some clones are missing from TCRdb's copy, which holds only in-frame ones; the method was immunoSEQ multiplex PCR. The repertoire consists of some 2,400,000 clones, with almost 96% occurring once and the leading ten covering about 0.13%. CDR3 length equals 15 residues. V was cut by 3 bases and J by 0 bases, with 9 bases left in between. The germline V gene has CDR1 ENHRY and CDR2 SYGVKD. As regards this clone: Its specificity is not known.

The rearrangement links TRBV10-3 to TRBJ1-3; tentatively, D is TRBD1 (5 bases). This clonotype originated in a man between 18 and 35 years old in good health. The sequencing sample was made of naive CD4+ T cells sorted from blood. Subset indicated: CD45RA+ positively selected. The DNA for the CDR3 is TGTGCCATCAGTGACAGCAGGGACTCTGGAAACACCATATATTTT. This encodes CAISDSRDSGNTIYF.